This TCR beta chain was retrieved from a study of cytomegalovirus exposure and HLA in healthy donors. This clone has more than one count but fewer than ten. No antigen is known for it. Study-wide results and caveats: Excluded: some indistinguishable V segments such as TRBV6-2 and TRBV6-3.

60 Vbeta and 13 Jbeta primers were used in PCR. Per the study methods: In a later analysis, approximately 80 million unique TCR beta chains included roughly 11 million shared by two or more donors. Using immunoSEQ multiplex PCR, the repertoire was profiled, and TCRdb retains in-frame clones only, with some absent. V and J calls and clone size are those listed in that table; D and trimming were worked out from the DNA. The sample holds roughly 170,000 clones, 65% to 80% seen once. CDR1 is MNHNS, CDR2 SASEGT, per germline. The length of the CDR3 is 13 residues. V lost 5 bases, J lost 5 bases, and 1 base stayed unmatched.

J is TRBJ1-5 and V is TRBV6-1, with 9 nucleotides matching TRBD1. Sequencing was carried out using PBMCs. This receptor was taken from a woman aged 25 to 45 in good health and CMV-seronegative. The CDR3 DNA follows: TGTGCCAGCAGTTGGACAGGGGATCAGCCCCAGCATTTT. Translated: CASSWTGDQPQHF.